Listed here are 8 T cell receptor beta chains from one sample, sequenced in a study of Graves' ophthalmopathy and Graves' hyperthyroidism. Scientists amplified the TCR beta CDR3 regions from RNA transcripts. Second-round multiplex PCR came after first-round RT-PCR with HTBI primers. MiXCR, run by TCRdb on the multiplex PCR reads, gives a single entry per CDR3 protein. The table lists approximately 1.2 million distinct CDR3 sequences, 35% to 40% of them singletons. Material for sequencing was peripheral blood or thyroid tissue (not recorded which). These receptors were collected from an adult man with Graves' hyperthyroidism.

Written as DNA, the CDR3 is TGTGCCAGCAGCCACCTTTGGGCGAACACTGAAGCTTTCTTT. This sequence encodes CASSHLWANTEAFF. The chain has TRBV3-1 and TRBJ1-1, with D unresolved. The germline V gene encodes CDR1 LGHDT and CDR2 YNNKEL (reference sequence). The CDR3 contains 14 residues. Trimming pared 3 bases from V and 1 base from J, leaving 9 bases between.

V usage is TRBV27 and J usage is TRBJ2-7; TRBD1 is a possible D gene (5 bases). This CDR3 has 15 amino acids. The germline CDR1 and CDR2 sequences are MNHEY and SMNVEV (reference sequence). Trimming shortened V by 2 bases and J by 2 bases, and 13 bases separated the two germline ends. The CDR3 DNA is TGTGCCAGCAGTTTACGCCGGACATTTACCTACGAGCAGTACTTC. Translating gives CASSLRRTFTYEQYF.

The count of this clonotype is one. The V gene is TRBV19, the J gene TRBJ1-5, with D hard to call. Trimming removed 9 bases at V and 5 bases at J, with 20 bases between. CDR1 and CDR2 (germline): LNHDA, SQIVND (reference sequence). This CDR3 region has 15 residues. The CDR3 region has the DNA TGTGCCAGCCTCGATATGGGCCCAGGTCATCAGCCCCAGCATTTT. Its translation: CASLDMGPGHQPQHF.

The chain uses TRBV4-1 and TRBJ1-5, with D hard to call. V was trimmed by 5 bases and J by 4 bases, leaving 18 bases between them. The germline gives CDR1 MGHRA, CDR2 YSYEKL. The CDR3 has 16 residues. This CDR3 reads CASSSGWARENQPQHF. The CDR3 DNA follows: TGCGCCAGCAGCTCCGGCTGGGCTCGGGAAAATCAGCCCCAGCATTTT.

This clonotype was found many times. The chain has TRBV7-8 and TRBJ1-5; D might be TRBD1 (5 bases). The V end was cut by 8 bases, the J end by 6 bases, with 14 bases between. Germline loops: CDR1 SGHVS, CDR2 FQNEAQ. This CDR3 has 13 residues. The DNA of the CDR3 is TGTGCCAGCGGGCCCAGGGTGGCTCAGCCCCAGCATTTT. Its protein product is CASGPRVAQPQHF.

This chain connects TRBV7-9 to TRBJ2-5; 9 nucleotides agree with TRBD1. Germline lookup yields CDR1 SEHNR and CDR2 FQNEAQ (reference sequence). This CDR3 has 15 amino acids. J lost 5 bases, V lost 5 bases, and 9 bases had no gene match. The CDR3 DNA is TGTGCCAGCAGCATAAGGACAGGGGTGGGGGAGACCCAGTACTTC. Amino acid sequence: CASSIRTGVGETQYF.

This clonotype was seen only a few times. The chain employs TRBV27 and TRBJ1-2; no firm D call. This CDR3 has 14 amino acids. Germline V gives CDR1 MNHEY, CDR2 SMNVEV (reference sequence). Trimming shortened V by 7 bases and J by 2 bases, and 14 bases separated the two germline ends. For the CDR3, the DNA is TGTGCCAGCACCCAGGTATCAGGAAACTATGGCTACACCTTC. Its translation: CASTQVSGNYGYTF.

This sequence joins TRBV11-2 and TRBJ1-1; D might be TRBD1 (6 bases). The CDR3 spans 17 residues. CDR1 is SGHAT and CDR2 is FQNNGV in the germline V gene. Trimming took 0 bases from V and 1 from J, leaving 15 bases between them. For the CDR3, the DNA is TGTGCCAGCAGCTTAGAGAACTACAGGGTGGCGAACACTGAAGCTTTCTTT. It specifies CASSLENYRVANTEAFF. Using reference TRBV11-2 and TRBJ1-1 for the parts outside the CDR3, the full variable domain is EAGVAQSPRYKIIEKRQSVAFWCNPISGHATLYWYQQILGQGPKLLIQFQNNGVVDDSQLPKDRFSAERLKGVDSTLKIQPAKLEDSAVYLCASSLENYRVANTEAFFGQGTRLTVV.